This T cell receptor beta chain was sequenced in a study of blood T cell repertoires in COVID-19. Profiled with immunoSEQ multiplex PCR; TCRdb holds only in-frame clones, not every one. The profile shows fewer than 250,000 clones, roughly 89% of them singletons. The source is a woman under 40 with acute COVID-19. Material for sequencing was PBMCs or T cells enriched from blood (not recorded which).

As DNA, the CDR3 is TGTGCCAGTAAATTCAGAACAACTAATGAAAAACTGTTTTTT. Translated: CASKFRTTNEKLFF. The chain carries TRBV19 and TRBJ1-4; D is uncertain. The CDR3 has 14 residues. Looked up from germline, CDR1 is LNHDA and CDR2 is SQIVND (reference sequence). Trimming left V 7 bases short and J 0 bases short, with 9 bases between.